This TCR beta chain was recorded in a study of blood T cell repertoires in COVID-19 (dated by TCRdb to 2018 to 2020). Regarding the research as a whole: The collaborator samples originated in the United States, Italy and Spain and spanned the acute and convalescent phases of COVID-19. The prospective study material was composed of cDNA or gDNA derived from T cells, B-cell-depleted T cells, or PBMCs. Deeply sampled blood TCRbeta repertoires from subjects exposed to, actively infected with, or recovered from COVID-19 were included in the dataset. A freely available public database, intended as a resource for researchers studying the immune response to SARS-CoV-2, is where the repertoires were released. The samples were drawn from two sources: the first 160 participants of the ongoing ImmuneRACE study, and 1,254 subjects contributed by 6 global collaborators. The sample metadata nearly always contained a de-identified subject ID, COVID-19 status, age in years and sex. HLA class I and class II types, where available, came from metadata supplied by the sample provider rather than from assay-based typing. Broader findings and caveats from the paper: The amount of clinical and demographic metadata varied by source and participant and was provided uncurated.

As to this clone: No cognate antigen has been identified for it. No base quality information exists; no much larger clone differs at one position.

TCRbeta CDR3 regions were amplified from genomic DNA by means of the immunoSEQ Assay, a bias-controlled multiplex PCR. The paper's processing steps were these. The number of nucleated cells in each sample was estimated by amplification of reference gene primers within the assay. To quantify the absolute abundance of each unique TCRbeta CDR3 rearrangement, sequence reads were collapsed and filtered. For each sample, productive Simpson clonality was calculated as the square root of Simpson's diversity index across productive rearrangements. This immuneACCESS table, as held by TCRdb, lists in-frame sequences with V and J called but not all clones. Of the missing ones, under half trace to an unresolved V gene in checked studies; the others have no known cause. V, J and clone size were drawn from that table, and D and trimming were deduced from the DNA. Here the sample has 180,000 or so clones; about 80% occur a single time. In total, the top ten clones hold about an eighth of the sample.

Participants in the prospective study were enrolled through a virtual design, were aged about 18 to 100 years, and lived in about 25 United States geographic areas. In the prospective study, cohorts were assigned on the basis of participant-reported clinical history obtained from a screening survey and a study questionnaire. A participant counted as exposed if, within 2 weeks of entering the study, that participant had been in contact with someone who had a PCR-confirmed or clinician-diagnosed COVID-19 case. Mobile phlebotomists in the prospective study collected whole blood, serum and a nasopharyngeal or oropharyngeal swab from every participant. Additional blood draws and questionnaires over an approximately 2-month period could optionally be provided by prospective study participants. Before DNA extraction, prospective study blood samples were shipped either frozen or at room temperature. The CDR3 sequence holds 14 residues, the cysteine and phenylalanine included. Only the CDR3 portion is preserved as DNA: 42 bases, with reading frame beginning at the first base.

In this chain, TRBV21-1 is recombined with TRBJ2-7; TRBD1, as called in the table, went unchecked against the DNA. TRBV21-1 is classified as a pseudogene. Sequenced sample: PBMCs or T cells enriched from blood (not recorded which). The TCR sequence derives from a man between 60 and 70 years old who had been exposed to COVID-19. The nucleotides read TGTGCCAGCAGCAAAGCCGACATTCACTACGAGCAGTACTTC. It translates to CASSKADIHYEQYF.